These 18 T cell receptor beta chains were sequenced from one sample in a study of T cell repertoires in cytomegalovirus infection. TCRdb re-derived calls from the reads in MiXCR, one entry per CDR3 protein. Here the sample spans about 530,000 distinct CDR3 sequences, more than 25% being singletons. Input material: PBMCs. Source of these receptors: a human donor in good health (CMV status not recorded). Some clones in this sample may be carry-over from other donors' samples.

This clonotype was picked up one time. The rearrangement uses TRBV9 and TRBJ2-1, with D maybe TRBD1 (6 bases). Germline-derived CDR1 and CDR2 are SGDLS and YYNGEE. There are 15 residues in the CDR3. V lost 0 bases to trimming and J lost 3 bases, with 10 bases between them. The CDR3: CASSVELQGYNEQFF. CDR3 in DNA: TGTGCCAGCAGCGTAGAGCTACAGGGCTACAATGAGCAGTTCTTC.

The rearrangement links TRBV19 to TRBJ2-2; 8 nucleotides align to TRBD1. J was trimmed by 2 bases and V by 7 bases; bases with no gene match: 6. This CDR3 contains 15 residues. Germline-derived CDR1 and CDR2 are LNHDA and SQIVND (reference sequence). CDR3 protein: CASNSGGANTGELFF. CDR3 DNA: TGTGCCAGTAATTCAGGGGGCGCCAACACCGGGGAGCTGTTTTTT.

The J gene is TRBJ2-5, the V gene TRBV7-9; 11 positions agree with TRBD1. Germline CDR1 and CDR2: SEHNR and FQNEAQ (reference sequence). The CDR3 sequence is 14 residues long. V shed 8 bases, J shed 4 bases, and the junction held 6 bases outside the gene matches. The CDR3 loop is CASGQGARRETQYF. DNA of the CDR3: TGTGCCAGCGGACAGGGGGCGCGGAGAGAGACCCAGTACTTC.

This chain uses TRBV28 with TRBJ2-1; 9 nucleotides match TRBD1. This CDR3 contains 22 residues. CDR1 MDHEN and CDR2 SYDVKM come from the germline V gene. Unmatched junction bases numbered 19, after V lost 1 base and J lost 0 bases. CDR3 sequence: CASSLSNFVWTGAPDSYNEQFF. The CDR3 nucleotides are TGTGCCAGCAGTTTATCGAATTTTGTGTGGACAGGGGCACCAGACTCCTACAATGAGCAGTTCTTC. The whole variable domain, remainder taken from reference TRBV28 and TRBJ2-1, is DVKVTQSSRYLVKRTGEKVFLECVQDMDHENMFWYRQDPGLGLRLIYFSYDVKMKEKGDIPEGYSVSREKKERFSLILESASTNQTSMYLCASSLSNFVWTGAPDSYNEQFFGPGTRLTVL.

The chain has TRBV6-5 and TRBJ2-2; no firm D call. The germline gives CDR1 MNHEY, CDR2 SVGAGI. V lost 2 bases and J 3 bases, leaving 4 bases between the germline ends. This CDR3 has 13 amino acids. The CDR3 region is CASSYPYTGELFF. CDR3 sequence (DNA): TGTGCCAGCAGTTACCCGTACACCGGGGAGCTGTTTTTT.

The V and J genes are TRBV6-5 and TRBJ1-1; perhaps TRBD1 as D (5 bases). The V and J ends lost 0 bases and 5 bases respectively, with 13 bases between them. Germline V CDR1 and CDR2: MNHEY, SVGAGI. This CDR3 contains 15 residues. The CDR3 DNA follows: TGTGCCAGCAGTTACTCCGGGGACCCGGGAACTGAAGCTTTCTTT. Its translation is CASSYSGDPGTEAFF.

The sample holds a few counts of this clonotype. The chain couples TRBV6-2 or TRBV6-3 to TRBJ1-5, with a possible D match to TRBD1 (6 bases). This CDR3 has 14 residues. V was trimmed by 3 bases and J by 4 bases, leaving 10 bases between them. CDR1 is MNHEY and CDR2 is SVGEGT in the germline V gene. CDR3 residues: CASSYPQGNQPQHF. CDR3 in DNA: TGTGCCAGCAGTTATCCCCAGGGGAATCAGCCCCAGCATTTT.

The rearrangement joins TRBV18 to TRBJ1-1, with unresolved D. Germline loops: CDR1 KGHSH, CDR2 LQKENI. V lost 6 bases and J 10 bases, leaving 15 bases between the germline ends. CDR3 size: 12 residues. CDR3 loop: CASSLSLEGAFF. As DNA, the CDR3 is TGTGCCAGCTCTCTCAGCCTAGAGGGAGCTTTCTTT.

This clonotype was counted once. Because the CDR3 is missing its conserved closing phenylalanine or tryptophan, this is likely a read error. J is TRBJ2-5 and V is TRBV6-8; D is unresolved. Deletions cut 2 bases from V and 5 bases from J, with 18 bases between. This CDR3 is 16 amino acids long. The germline V gene encodes CDR1 MNHGY and CDR2 SAAAGT. The CDR3 coding sequence is TGTGCCAGCAGTTACGCCCCTATCCCAGGAAGGGAGACCCAGTACTTA. It yields the protein CASSYAPIPGRETQYL.

The gene calls are TRBV6-6 and TRBJ1-3; maybe TRBD1 (5 bases). From germline, CDR1 is MNHNY and CDR2 SVGAGI (reference sequence). The CDR3 covers 15 residues. V shed 6 bases and J shed 0 bases, with 12 bases lying between them. CDR3 in DNA: TGTGCCAGCAGCTTTGACAGTATCTCTGGAAACACCATATATTTT. Its translation is CASSFDSISGNTIYF.

The chain links TRBV5-5 to TRBJ2-2; 13 nucleotides agree with TRBD2. Germline loops: CDR1 SGHKS, CDR2 YYEKEE (reference sequence). Trimming removed 4 bases from V and 1 base from J; junction bases left unmatched: 7. The CDR3 runs to 18 residues. The CDR3 nucleotides read TGTGCCAGCAGCCTCAGACTAGCGGGAGGAAGGAACACCGGGGAGCTGTTTTTT. Its protein is CASSLRLAGGRNTGELFF.

This clonotype was seen many times. The chain is built from TRBV19 and TRBJ2-4, with D possibly TRBD2 on 6 matching bases. The germline V gene encodes CDR1 LNHDA and CDR2 SQIVND (reference sequence). V was trimmed by 10 bases and J by 2 bases, leaving 15 bases between them. The CDR3 sequence is 14 residues long. The CDR3 nucleotides read TGTGCCACCCGGAGGGTCGGGACCAAAAACATTCAGTACTTC. Translation gives CATRRVGTKNIQYF.

This clonotype was seen only a few times. The chain is built from TRBV7-2 and TRBJ2-1; TRBD2 agrees at 8 bases. V was pared by 6 bases and J by 6 bases, with 10 bases of the junction left unmatched. This CDR3 comprises 15 residues. Germline V gene sequence: CDR1 SGHTA, CDR2 FQGNSA. The CDR3 here is CASRTGGGGPNEQFF. The DNA of the CDR3 is TGTGCCAGCAGGACGGGAGGGGGGGGCCCCAATGAGCAGTTCTTC.

The chain links TRBV28 to TRBJ1-5; 9 bases align to TRBD1. From germline, CDR1 is MDHEN and CDR2 SYDVKM. The V gene end was trimmed by 7 bases and the J gene end by 6 bases; junction bases not matched to a gene: 19. The CDR3 is 18 residues long. CDR3 in amino acids: CASTQGGSGQGSFQPQHF. The CDR3 DNA reads TGTGCCAGCACCCAGGGGGGTTCGGGACAGGGATCCTTTCAGCCCCAGCATTTT.

The rearrangement joins TRBV27 to TRBJ2-1, with unresolved D. Trimming pared 1 base from V and 3 bases from J, leaving 4 bases between. Germline V gene data show CDR1 as MNHEY and CDR2 as SMNVEV (reference sequence). CDR3 size: 13 residues. CDR3 region: CASSLFNYNEQFF. The CDR3 nucleotides read TGTGCCAGCAGTTTATTTAACTACAATGAGCAGTTCTTC.

At least ten counts were recorded for this clonotype. The chain links TRBV12-3 or TRBV12-4 to TRBJ2-1; 9 positions match TRBD2. Losses at the gene ends were 1 base for V and 6 bases for J; bases not matched to a gene: 4. CDR3 size: 15 residues. Written as DNA, the CDR3 is TGTGCCAGCAGTTTAGTGGGCGGGAGGGCCAATGAGCAGTTCTTC. This sequence encodes CASSLVGGRANEQFF.

V gene TRBV6-1 combines with J gene TRBJ2-7, with 8 bases lining up with TRBD2. There are 14 residues in the CDR3. In germline, CDR1 is MNHNS, CDR2 SASEGT. The V segment lost 7 bases and the J segment 2 bases; nucleotides outside the gene matches: 7. The CDR3 nucleotides are TGTGCCAGCATCGGGACTAGGGGGGCCTACGAGCAGTACGTC. It specifies CASIGTRGAYEQYV.

This clonotype was seen ten or more times. J is TRBJ2-7 and V is TRBV7-2; 12 bases fit TRBD1. CDR3 length: 15 amino acids. Germline CDR1 and CDR2: SGHTA and FQGNSA. The V and J ends lost 5 bases and 5 bases, in that order; junction bases with no gene match: 7. CDR3 nucleotides: TGTGCCAGCAGCCCTCGGGACAGGGGGCCCCACGAGCAGTACTTC. Amino acids: CASSPRDRGPHEQYF.